This TCR beta chain originates from a study of T cells in women clearing cervical HPV infection. Study findings and constraints: Controls had more TRBV6-7 (approximately 0.16%) than cases (approximately 0.11%).

Measured with immunoSEQ multiplex PCR; TCRdb has only the in-frame clones, and not every one. The table lists around 20,000 clones. The CDR3 is 15 residues long. Germline V gene sequence: CDR1 MDHEN, CDR2 SYDVKM. Concerning this clone: Antigen: not known. With the read ending 3 residues before the CDR3 end, the germline J gene is used to fill in that end.

This receptor was identified in a woman between 18 and 70 years old with a cervical HPV16 infection that either progressed to CIN3+ or cleared (not recorded which). Sequences were obtained from blood buffy coat. This chain links TRBV28 with TRBJ2-2, with a possible D match to TRBD2 (5 bases). The CDR3 DNA, read in part, is TGTGCCAGCAGTTTGGTCGGGGTTCTAAATGAAAAG. As protein: CASSLVGVLNEK. The entire CDR3 protein is CASSLVGVLNEKLFF.